This TCR beta chain was identified in a study of post-analysis software for immune sequencing data (dated by TCRdb to the mid-2010s). Some background on the complete study: Disease courses on record covered relapsing-remitting, secondary progressive and progressive-relapsing multiple sclerosis, though some patients had no subtype annotation. The multiple sclerosis patient repertoires were compared with around ten previously published healthy control repertoires from donors aged about 6 to 28 years. A subset of samples was prepared in parallel using single-end sample barcoding, then pooled and co-amplified after Illumina adapter ligation. Study-wide findings and limitations: The multiple sclerosis patient group was slightly younger than the control group. Patients showed significantly higher frequencies than controls for several TRBV segments, among them TRBV5-6, TRBV5-1 and TRBV20-1. Direct clustering with F measure revealed strong co-clustering of samples prepared in the same batch, which led to a batch-effect correction. Compared with controls, multiple sclerosis patients had significantly lower normalized Chao1 diversity, a finding suggesting substantial peripheral T-cell clonal expansion.

The germline V gene gives CDR1 as ENHRY and CDR2 as SYGVKD. Including the terminal cysteine and phenylalanine, the CDR3 comprises 16 residues. CDR3 DNA is the only sequence kept; it has 48 bases, read in frame from the first base. V drops 0 bases and J drops 1 base, leaving 10 bases in between. The method was PCR. These reads were obtained on an Illumina HiSeq 2500. To reduce PCR and sequencing biases, unique molecular identifiers were incorporated into the TCR beta cDNA libraries. Approximately 500,000 cDNA molecules were obtained per 1 to 10 million input T cells, so each molecule approximated one T cell. Patient libraries were prepared and sequenced with the same protocol used for the earlier healthy control dataset. Samples belonging to the same batch were prepared together, multiplexed and sequenced on a shared HiSeq lane. As for the original processing: Raw barcoded reads were processed with MIGEC, and single-read molecular identifier groups were discarded before consensus assembly and CDR3 extraction. VDJtools was used for post-analysis of the clonotype tables, with diversity normalized by down-sampling every dataset to the smallest sample size. To correct batch-related cross-sample contamination, repertoire overlap clustering matched CDR3 amino acid sequences but not nucleotide sequences. TCRdb's own reprocessing of the public reads used fastp at Q25 and MiXCR and kept productive beta chains. CDR3 protein sequences are deduplicated, and each keeps its most common genes and DNA. It is TCRdb's table, rather than the study itself, that gives the V and J calls and clone size. The sample table holds about 760,000 distinct CDR3 sequences, of which roughly 30% were seen once. The ten largest make up about 0.5% of the sample.

To demonstrate the VDJtools post-analysis software, TCR beta repertoires were profiled from the peripheral blood of roughly 12 young patients with multiple sclerosis. The multiple sclerosis patients were children and adolescents ranging in age from roughly 6 to 16 years. This clonotype was detected a few times. This clone's antigen is unknown. The sample holds no much larger clone one base away, and base qualities are not on file. The rearranged segments are TRBV10-3 and TRBJ1-5, with the D gene uncertain. Sequencing was performed on blood. The sequence derives from a girl under 18 with multiple sclerosis. The CDR3: CAISESRPSSNQPQHF. The nucleotide sequence reads as follows: TGTGCCATCAGTGAGTCACGGCCCTCGAGCAATCAGCCCCAGCATTTT.